This T cell receptor (beta chain) stems from a study of T cells in Graves' hyperthyroidism and ophthalmopathy. From RNA transcripts, TCR beta CDR3 regions were amplified. A first-round RT-PCR of the TCR CDR3 used the HTBI primer set. TCRdb itself ran the multiplex PCR reads through MiXCR, one entry per CDR3 protein. The sample lists roughly 350,000 distinct CDR3 sequences; approximately 14% were seen once. This CDR3 region has 17 residues. Looked up from germline, CDR1 is MNHEY and CDR2 is SVGAGI. The J segment lost 3 bases and the V segment lost 1 base, leaving 7 bases of the junction unmatched. This clonotype came up a few times.

The receptor comes from a woman aged 40 to 50 with Graves' ophthalmopathy. This chain links TRBV6-5 with TRBJ2-2; 8 nucleotides match TRBD1. The sequenced sample was blood. The CDR3 protein is CASSYFLRGHYTGELFF. As DNA, the CDR3 is TGTGCCAGCAGTTACTTCCTCAGGGGGCACTACACCGGGGAGCTGTTTTTT.